These 8 T cell receptor beta chains share one sample of origin, sequenced in a study of vaccination effects on CD4 cells after COVID-19. TCRdb's table, derived via immunoSEQ multiplex PCR, lists solely in-frame clones and lacks some. The sample shows over 55,000 clones, around three quarters of them seen only once. ViraFEST used viral peptide pools to expand antigen-specific CD4+ T cells before sequencing. With about ten days of culture completed, CD4+ T cells were isolated. Neither prior SARS-CoV-2 infection nor positive nucleocapsid antibodies were present in the vaccine recipients. For these receptors, no antigen is known. The sequencing used CD4+ T cells from PBMCs cultured with HCoV-OC43 spike peptides, collected before COVID-19 vaccination. The subset is: HCoV-OC43 spike overlapping peptide pool stimulation. Receptor source: a human donor who received a COVID-19 vaccine.

The chain combines TRBV29-1 with TRBJ2-2; D is perhaps TRBD2 (6 bases). The CDR3 has 14 amino acids. CDR1 and CDR2 from the germline V gene are SQVTM and ANQGSEA. The CDR3 DNA is TGCAGTGTCATGGGAGGCATAAACACCGGGGAGCTGTTTTTT. Translated, it gives CSVMGGINTGELFF.

CDR3 in DNA: TGTGCCAGCAGCCGATCGAGTGGGACCCAGTACTTC. It specifies CASSRSSGTQYF. This chain connects TRBV7-9 to TRBJ2-5; D remains unclear. The V end was cut by 5 bases, the J end by 7 bases, with 11 bases between. Germline CDR1 SEHNR, CDR2 FQNEAQ (reference sequence). The CDR3 length is 12 residues.

V and J are TRBV9 and TRBJ1-1, with 11 bases matching TRBD1. V lost 0 bases to trimming and J lost 7 bases; unmatched junction nucleotides: 5. This CDR3 contains 15 residues. In germline, CDR1 is SGDLS, CDR2 YYNGEE. For the CDR3, the DNA is TGTGCCAGCAGCGTAGCTGGGACAGGGGGGAGTGAAGCTTTCTTT. Its translation: CASSVAGTGGSEAFF.

The chain employs TRBV24-1 and TRBJ2-1, with TRBD2 identical over 12 bases. The CDR3 runs 17 residues. Germline lookup yields CDR1 KGHDR and CDR2 SFDVKD. V trimming: 4 bases; J trimming: 0 bases; junction bases outside the gene matches: 3. Here the CDR3 DNA reads TGTGCCACCAGTGAAACTAGCGGGGGGCCCTCCTACAATGAGCAGTTCTTC. This translates into CATSETSGGPSYNEQFF.

V usage is TRBV6-2 or TRBV6-3 and J usage is TRBJ1-5; D not resolved. CDR1 MNHEY and CDR2 SVGEGT come from the germline V gene. Trimming took 0 bases from V and 0 from J, leaving 9 bases between them. The CDR3 contains 16 residues. The CDR3 region has the DNA TGTGCCAGCAGTTACTCCGGCAGTCATAGCAATCAGCCCCAGCATTTT. It encodes CASSYSGSHSNQPQHF.

The CDR3 DNA reads TGTGCCACCAGCGCCGGGGTCTCTACGCGGGATGGCTACACCTTC. Translating it yields CATSAGVSTRDGYTF. The rearrangement links TRBV15 to TRBJ1-2; D unclear. This CDR3 comprises 15 residues. Germline-derived CDR1 and CDR2 are LNHNV and YYDKDF (reference sequence). The V and J ends lost 5 bases and 6 bases respectively, with 19 bases between them.

V gene TRBV19 combines with J gene TRBJ2-4; no clear D gene. Between the trimmed V and J ends, which lost 3 bases and 7 bases, there was a span of 7 bases. This CDR3 comprises 12 residues. Germline V CDR1 and CDR2: LNHDA, SQIVND (reference sequence). CDR3 in DNA: TGTGCCAGTAGTATCCAAGGGAACATTCAGTACTTC. This gives the protein CASSIQGNIQYF.

The chain couples TRBV5-1 to TRBJ2-2, with D possibly being TRBD1 (6 bases). The ends were cut back, 4 bases at V and 3 bases at J, with 16 bases in the middle. This CDR3 region has 16 residues. CDR1 is SGHRS and CDR2 is YFSETQ in the germline V gene. The chain's CDR3 is CASSQHSSGDTGELFF. The CDR3 DNA reads TGCGCCAGCAGCCAACACAGCTCAGGGGACACCGGGGAGCTGTTTTTT.